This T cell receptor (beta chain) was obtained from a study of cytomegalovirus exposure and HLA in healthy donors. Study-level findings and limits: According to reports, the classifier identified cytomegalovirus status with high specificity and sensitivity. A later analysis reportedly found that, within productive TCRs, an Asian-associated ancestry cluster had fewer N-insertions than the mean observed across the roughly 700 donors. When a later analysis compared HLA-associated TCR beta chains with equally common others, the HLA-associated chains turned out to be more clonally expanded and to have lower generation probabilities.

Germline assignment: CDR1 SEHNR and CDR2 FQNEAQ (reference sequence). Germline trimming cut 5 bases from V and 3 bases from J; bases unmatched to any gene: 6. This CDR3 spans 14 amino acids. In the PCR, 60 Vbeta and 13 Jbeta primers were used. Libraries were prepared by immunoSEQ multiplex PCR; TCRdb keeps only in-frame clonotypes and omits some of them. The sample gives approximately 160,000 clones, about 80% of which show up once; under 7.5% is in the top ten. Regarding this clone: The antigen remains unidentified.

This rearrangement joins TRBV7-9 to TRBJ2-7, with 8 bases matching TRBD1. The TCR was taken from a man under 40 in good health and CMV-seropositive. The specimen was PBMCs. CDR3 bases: TGTGCCAGCAGCCTCAGACAGGGGAGCTACGAGCAGTACTTC. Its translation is CASSLRQGSYEQYF.